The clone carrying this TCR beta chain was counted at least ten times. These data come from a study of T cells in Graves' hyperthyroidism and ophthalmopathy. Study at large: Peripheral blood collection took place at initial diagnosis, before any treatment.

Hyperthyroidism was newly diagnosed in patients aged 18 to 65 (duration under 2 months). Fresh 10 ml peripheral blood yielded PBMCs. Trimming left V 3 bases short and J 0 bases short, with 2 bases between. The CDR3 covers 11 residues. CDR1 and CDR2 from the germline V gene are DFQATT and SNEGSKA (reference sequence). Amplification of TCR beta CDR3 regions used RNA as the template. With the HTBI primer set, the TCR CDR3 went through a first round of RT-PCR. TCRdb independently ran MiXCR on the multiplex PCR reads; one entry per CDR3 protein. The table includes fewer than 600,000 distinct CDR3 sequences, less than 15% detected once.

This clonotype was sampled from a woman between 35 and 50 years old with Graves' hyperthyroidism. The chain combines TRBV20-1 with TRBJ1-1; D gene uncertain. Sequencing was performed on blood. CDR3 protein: CSARMNTEAFF. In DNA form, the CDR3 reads TGCAGTGCTAGGATGAACACTGAAGCTTTCTTT.